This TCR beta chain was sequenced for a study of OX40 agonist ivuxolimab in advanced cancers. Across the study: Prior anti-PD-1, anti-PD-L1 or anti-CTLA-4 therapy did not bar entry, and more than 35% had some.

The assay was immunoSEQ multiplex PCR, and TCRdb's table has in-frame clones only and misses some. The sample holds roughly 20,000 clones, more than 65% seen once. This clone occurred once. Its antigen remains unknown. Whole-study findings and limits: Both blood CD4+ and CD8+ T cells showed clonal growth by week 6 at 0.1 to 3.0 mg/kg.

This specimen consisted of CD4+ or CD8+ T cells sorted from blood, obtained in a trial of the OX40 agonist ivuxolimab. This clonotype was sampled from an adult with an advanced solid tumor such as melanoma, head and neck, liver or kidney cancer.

The CDR3 is CAWSTGGYEQYF. In nucleotides, the CDR3 is TGTGCCTGGAGTACAGGGGGCTACGAGCAGTACTTC. This chain links TRBV30 with TRBJ2-7; 8 bases fit TRBD1. J lost 3 bases, V lost 2 bases, and 0 bases had no gene match. CDR1 is GTSNPN, CDR2 SVGIG, per germline (reference sequence). This CDR3 contains 12 residues.